This TCR beta chain was recorded in a study of OX40 agonist ivuxolimab in advanced cancers. The V gene's germline CDR1 is LNHDA and CDR2 SQIVND (reference sequence). The V end lost 1 base, the J end lost 3 bases, and 6 bases lay between the germline ends. The CDR3 has 14 residues. Exclusion of a patient followed from autoimmune disease history or systemic immunosuppression. Clones were sequenced by immunoSEQ multiplex PCR, and TCRdb holds only the in-frame ones, with some missing. Here the sample spans over 50,000 clones, roughly 84% being singletons. The TCR was taken from an adult with an advanced solid tumor such as melanoma, head and neck, liver or kidney cancer. V is TRBV19 and J is TRBJ2-2, with D hard to call. This sample comprised CD4+ or CD8+ T cells sorted from blood, obtained in a trial of the OX40 agonist ivuxolimab. In DNA, the CDR3 is TGTGCCAGTAGTATAGGTACATACACCGGGGAGCTGTTTTTT. It encodes CASSIGTYTGELFF. Filled out from reference TRBV19 and TRBJ2-2, the complete variable domain reads DGGITQSPKYLFRKEGQNVTLSCEQNLNHDAMYWYRQDPGQGLRLIYYSQIVNDFQKGDIAEGYSVSREKKESFPLTVTSAQKNPTAFYLCASSIGTYTGELFFGEGSRLTVL.